These T cell receptor beta chains were read from a single sample in a study of cytomegalovirus exposure and HLA in healthy donors. Some clones are missing from TCRdb's copy, which holds only in-frame ones; the method was immunoSEQ multiplex PCR. The sample has approximately 150,000 clones, over 60% seen once. The sample taken for sequencing was PBMCs. These receptors all come from a woman aged 30 to 39 in good health and CMV-seronegative. Each CDR3 is given with its conserved first and last residue. Fields, in order: V gene, clone size, J gene, D gene, CDR3 protein, CDR3 DNA. A D gene is named only where the DNA matches it firmly. Size values are once, few and many counts, or a class for expanded clones, and some rows have none.

TRBV25-1	few	TRBJ2-3	TRBD1	CASTGDRGYGTDTQYF	TGTGCCAGCACTGGGGACAGGGGATACGGCACAGATACGCAGTATTTT
TRBV4-1	NA	TRBJ2-5	TRBD2	CASSQAGRGGALETQYF	TGCGCCAGCAGCCAAGCCGGGCGCGGGGGGGCGTTGGAGACCCAGTACTTC
TRBV7-2	NA	TRBJ2-6	TRBD1	CASSSRDRGSSGANVLTF	TGTGCCAGCAGCTCCCGGGACAGGGGAAGCTCTGGGGCCAACGTCCTGACTTTC
TRBV13	NA	TRBJ1-1	TRBD1	CASSSSDRVEAFF	TGTGCCAGCAGCTCAAGCGACAGGGTTGAAGCTTTCTTT
TRBV30	NA	TRBJ2-1	TRBD1	CAWSVGTVVQYEQFF	TGTGCCTGGAGTGTGGGGACAGTGGTACAATATGAGCAGTTCTTC
TRBV5-6	few	TRBJ1-1	NA	CASSLRGTEAFF	TGTGCCAGCAGCTTGAGGGGCACTGAAGCTTTCTTT
TRBV5-1	NA	TRBJ2-7	NA	CASSLLGEGGHEQYF	TGCGCCAGCAGCTTATTGGGGGAGGGGGGCCACGAGCAGTACTTC
TRBV7-2	NA	TRBJ1-1	TRBD1	CASSSGQGTEAFF	TGTGCCAGCAGCTCCGGACAGGGTACGGAAGCTTTCTTT
TRBV6-4	NA	TRBJ1-5	TRBD1	CASRPRDRYSNQPQHF	TGTGCCAGCAGGCCCCGGGACAGATATAGCAATCAGCCCCAGCATTTT
TRBV11-2	NA	TRBJ1-6	TRBD1	CASSLVRTGGNSPLHF	TGTGCCAGCAGCTTAGTTAGGACAGGTGGGAATTCACCCCTCCACTTT
TRBV2	NA	TRBJ1-4	TRBD1	CATPDREGEKLFF	TGTGCCACCCCAGACAGGGAAGGAGAAAAACTGTTTTTT
TRBV15	NA	TRBJ1-3	TRBD1	CATSSDDRGNTIYF	TGTGCCACCAGCAGTGATGACAGGGGGAACACCATATATTTT
TRBV5-1	few	TRBJ2-5	TRBD2	CASSTSGANQETQYF	TGCGCCAGCAGCACTAGCGGGGCGAACCAAGAGACCCAGTACTTC
TRBV11-2	once	TRBJ1-2	NA	CASTRTDLNYGYTF	TGTGCCAGCACCCGGACAGATCTAAACTATGGCTACACCTTC
TRBV10-3	NA	TRBJ1-1	NA	CAITTGEYTEAFF	TGTGCCATCACAACTGGGGAGTACACTGAAGCTTTCTTT
TRBV19	NA	TRBJ1-5	TRBD1	CASSNRDREGMSQHF	TGTGCCAGTAGTAACCGGGACAGGGAGGGGATGTCCCAGCATTTT
TRBV5-1	NA	TRBJ1-1	NA	CASNEGTPMNTEAFF	TGCGCCAGTAATGAGGGAACCCCTATGAACACTGAAGCTTTCTTT